These 14 T cell receptor beta chains originate from one sample sequenced in a study of OX40 agonist ivuxolimab in advanced cancers. TCRdb keeps only in-frame clones here, not all; method: immunoSEQ multiplex PCR. The data hold around 60,000 clones, with about nine tenths observed a single time. The input for sequencing was CD4+ or CD8+ T cells sorted from blood, taken in a trial of the OX40 agonist ivuxolimab. These receptors all stem from an adult with an advanced solid tumor such as melanoma, head and neck, liver or kidney cancer.

The rearrangement links TRBV25-1 to TRBJ2-3; D is ambiguous. V was cut by 5 bases and J by 8 bases, with 17 bases left in between. Germline loops: CDR1 MGHDK, CDR2 SYGVNS. The CDR3 contains 14 residues. CDR3 sequence reads: CASSFGGPRSTQYF. Here the CDR3 DNA reads TGTGCCAGCAGTTTCGGTGGCCCACGGTCTACGCAGTATTTT.

The rearrangement joins TRBV27 to TRBJ2-1; 10 bases map to TRBD2. The V gene end was trimmed by 6 bases and the J gene end by 4 bases; junction bases not matched to a gene: 6. CDR1 is MNHEY and CDR2 is SMNVEV in the germline V gene (reference sequence). The CDR3 spans 15 residues. The CDR3 DNA sequence: TGTGCCAGCAGCCCGGGACTAGCGACTTACAATGAGCAGTTCTTC. Protein: CASSPGLATYNEQFF.

The chain couples TRBV6-6 to TRBJ2-2; TRBD2 aligns across 11 bases. V gave up 5 bases and J gave up 4 bases; unmatched junction bases: 6. The CDR3 runs to 16 residues. The germline gives CDR1 MNHNY, CDR2 SVGAGI (reference sequence). CDR3 region: CASSGTSGRFTGELFF. The CDR3 DNA sequence: TGTGCCAGCAGTGGGACTAGCGGAAGATTCACCGGGGAGCTGTTTTTT.

This chain uses TRBV4-1 with TRBJ2-5; 9 bases line up with TRBD2. CDR1 and CDR2 from the germline V gene are MGHRA and YSYEKL. V was pared by 2 bases and J by 0 bases, with 7 bases of the junction left unmatched. This CDR3 contains 17 residues. CDR3 bases: TGCGCCAGCAGCCAACCAGAGGCGGGGGGGGACCAAGAGACCCAGTACTTC. Translation: CASSQPEAGGDQETQYF.

The chain employs TRBV6-6 and TRBJ1-1; 10 nucleotides line up with TRBD1. The junction had 2 bases not matched to a gene; V was cut back by 2 bases and J by 5 bases. Germline V gives CDR1 MNHNY, CDR2 SVGAGI (reference sequence). CDR3 size: 14 residues. The chain's CDR3 is CASSYLGQGTEAFF. CDR3 DNA sequence: TGTGCCAGCAGTTACCTGGGACAGGGGACTGAAGCTTTCTTT.

The J gene is TRBJ2-7, the V gene TRBV28, with D possibly matching TRBD2 (6 bases). Germline V gene data show CDR1 as MDHEN and CDR2 as SYDVKM. This CDR3 comprises 16 residues. V lost 3 bases to trimming and J lost 0 bases, with 15 bases between them. CDR3 region: CASSFERAFSSYEQYF. The CDR3 coding sequence is TGTGCCAGCAGTTTCGAGCGGGCCTTCAGCTCCTACGAGCAGTACTTC.

The CDR3 loop reads CASSLGHEQYF. The CDR3 region has the DNA TGCGCCAGCAGCTTGGGGCACGAGCAGTACTTC. The chain is built from TRBV5-1 and TRBJ2-7; D is ambiguous. The CDR3 is 11 amino acids. Trimming shortened V by 0 bases and J by 5 bases, and 3 bases separated the two germline ends. Germline V gene data show CDR1 as SGHRS and CDR2 as YFSETQ. The whole variable domain, filled in from reference TRBV5-1 and TRBJ2-7, reads KAGVTQTPRYLIKTRGQQVTLSCSPISGHRSVSWYQQTPGQGLQFLFEYFSETQRNKGNFPGRFSGRQFSNSRSEMNVSTLELGDSALYLCASSLGHEQYFGPGTRLTVT.

This clone was seen just once. This chain joins TRBV27 and TRBJ2-7, with D perhaps matching TRBD2 (5 bases). The CDR3 runs 13 residues. Trimming took off 2 bases at V and 1 base at J, with 6 bases between the two ends. The germline gives CDR1 MNHEY, CDR2 SMNVEV (reference sequence). The CDR3 nucleotides are TGTGCCAGCAGTTTAGGGAGATCCTACGAGCAGTACTTC. Residues: CASSLGRSYEQYF.

This rearrangement joins TRBV19 to TRBJ2-3; D not certain. V lost 4 bases, J lost 4 bases, and 15 bases lay in between. The germline V gene encodes CDR1 LNHDA and CDR2 SQIVND (reference sequence). The CDR3 contains 15 residues. The chain's CDR3 is CASSSLTTPADTQYF. Here the CDR3 DNA reads TGTGCCAGTAGTAGTCTGACGACACCGGCAGATACGCAGTATTTT.

In its sample, this clone was seen once. The genes are TRBV27 and TRBJ1-1; tentatively, D is TRBD1 (5 bases). Germline CDR1 reads MNHEY; CDR2 reads SMNVEV (reference sequence). CDR3 length equals 14 residues. Between the trimmed V and J ends, which lost 6 bases and 4 bases, there was a span of 15 bases. CDR3 nucleotides: TGTGCCAGCAGCCTAGTAGGGGCGAGCACTGAAGCTTTCTTT. This sequence encodes CASSLVGASTEAFF.

Remarks on this clone: This likely traces to a read error, being one base from a far larger clone. The genes are TRBV9 and TRBJ2-1; D remains ambiguous. Germline assignment: CDR1 SGDLS and CDR2 YYNGEE. This CDR3 spans 12 amino acids. Between the trimmed V and J ends, which lost 4 bases and 5 bases, there was a span of 7 bases. The DNA for the CDR3 is TGTGCCAGCAGCTGGTCAAACAATGAGCAGTTCTTC. This codes for CASSWSNNEQFF.

This clone was seen a single time. The chain carries TRBV9 and TRBJ1-5; D not certain. Trimming stripped 3 bases from V and 0 bases from J, with 10 bases between. CDR1 and CDR2 (germline): SGDLS, YYNGEE. The CDR3 is 15 amino acids. This CDR3 reads CASSADANSNQPQHF. The CDR3 DNA reads as TGTGCCAGCAGCGCCGACGCAAATAGCAATCAGCCCCAGCATTTT.

The chain combines TRBV7-6 with TRBJ2-7; D gene uncertain. V was pared by 5 bases and J by 0 bases, with 2 bases between. Germline-derived CDR1 and CDR2 are SGHVS and FNYEAQ. The CDR3 sequence is 11 residues long. CDR3 sequence reads: CASSASYEQYF. In DNA, the CDR3 is TGTGCCAGCAGCGCCTCCTACGAGCAGTACTTC.

Note on this clone: Other nucleotide sequences from this sample produce the same CDR3. The chain recombines TRBV6-5 with TRBJ2-2, with D tentatively TRBD2 (6 bases). In germline, CDR1 is MNHEY, CDR2 SVGAGI. The V end lost 3 bases, the J end lost 5 bases, and 10 bases lay between the germline ends. The CDR3 contains 14 residues. Here the CDR3 reads CASSYSGVTGELFF. The CDR3 nucleotides are TGTGCCAGCAGTTATAGCGGAGTGACCGGGGAGCTGTTTTTT.